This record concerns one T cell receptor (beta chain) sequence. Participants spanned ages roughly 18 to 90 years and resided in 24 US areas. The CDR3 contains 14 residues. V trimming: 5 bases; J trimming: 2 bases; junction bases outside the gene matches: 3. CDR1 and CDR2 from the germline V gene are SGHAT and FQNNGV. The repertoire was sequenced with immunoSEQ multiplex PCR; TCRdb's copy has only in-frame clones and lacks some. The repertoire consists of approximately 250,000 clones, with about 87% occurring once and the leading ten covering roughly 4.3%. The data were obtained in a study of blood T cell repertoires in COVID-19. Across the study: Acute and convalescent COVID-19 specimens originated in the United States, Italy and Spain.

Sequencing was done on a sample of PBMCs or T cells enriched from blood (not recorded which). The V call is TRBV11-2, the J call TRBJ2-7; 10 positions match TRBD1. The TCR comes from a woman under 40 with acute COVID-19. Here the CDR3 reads CASSAGQGTYEQYF. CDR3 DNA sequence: TGTGCCAGCAGCGCGGGACAGGGGACCTACGAGCAGTACTTC.